This T cell receptor (beta chain) was retrieved from a study of Graves' ophthalmopathy and Graves' hyperthyroidism. Study information: Hyperthyroidism counted as stable given no ophthalmopathy within 18 months of follow-up.

V was clipped by 6 bases and J by 4 bases, with 15 bases between them. The CDR3 spans 14 residues. CDR1 is SNHLY, CDR2 FYNNEI, per germline. Amplified material comprised TCR beta CDR3 regions derived from RNA transcripts. HTBI-primed first-round RT-PCR preceded second-round multiplex PCR. TCRdb re-derived calls from the multiplex PCR reads in MiXCR, one entry per CDR3 protein. The sample shows around 1.1 million distinct CDR3 sequences, roughly 35% of them seen only once. None of the included patients had other autoimmune diseases, uncontrolled infections, pregnancy or lactation, as these led to exclusion. As diagnostic evidence, clinical symptoms, serum thyroxine, TRAb, thyroid ultrasound and orbital computed tomography were relied upon.

This TCR derives from an adult man with Graves' hyperthyroidism. The rearrangement joins TRBV2 to TRBJ1-1, with D possibly matching TRBD1 (6 bases). The sample comprised peripheral blood or thyroid tissue (not recorded which). CDR3 coding DNA: TGTGCCAGCAGCGGGGGGCCCCCTGGCACTGAAGCTTTCTTT. This translates into CASSGGPPGTEAFF.